Given below is one TCR beta chain in context. Antigen: not known. The same CDR3 is also encoded by other DNA sequences in this sample. Method: immunoSEQ multiplex PCR; TCRdb's copy keeps in-frame clones and lacks some. In the table there are approximately 160,000 clones, 92% of which are singletons. This sample stems from a study of T cell responses to AZD1222 COVID-19 vaccine. Findings of the study overall: Following two doses of AZD1222, Spike-specific TCR breadth and depth rose.

This CDR3 has 15 amino acids. V lost 5 bases and J lost 2; bases outside the gene matches: 5. The germline V gene has CDR1 SGHKS and CDR2 YYEKEE (reference sequence). The receptor's source is an adult who received the AZD1222 COVID-19 vaccine. The specimen comprised peripheral blood, sampled 28 days after the second AZD1222 dose. The chain employs TRBV5-5 and TRBJ1-3; TRBD1 matches at 9 bases. The CDR3 DNA reads TGTGCCAGCAGTCGGACAGGGGCTGCTGGAAACACCATATATTTT. This encodes CASSRTGAAGNTIYF.